This is a list of T cell receptor beta chains from one sample in a study of regulatory T cells in long-lasting Graves disease. TCRdb itself ran the multiplex PCR reads through MiXCR, one entry per CDR3 protein. The table shows fewer than 450,000 distinct CDR3 sequences, with roughly 15% occurring only once. These same data were also listed under a study on T cells in Graves' hyperthyroidism and ophthalmopathy.

The sequences come from peripheral blood mononuclear cells (PBMCs), collected at new diagnosis, from a patient treated with antithyroid drugs. The receptors shown here come from a woman between 40 and 55 years old with Graves disease. Both conserved end residues are trimmed from each CDR3. The D gene is left open where the match is weak.

j_call cdr3_length v_call d_call cdr3_aa
TRBJ1-5 12 TRBV6-1 - ASTPDRRNQPQH
TRBJ2-7 11 TRBV10-2 - ASEQSQRGEQY
TRBJ2-7 12 TRBV28 TRBD2 ASSLAGGPYEQY
TRBJ2-7 13 TRBV28 TRBD1 ASSLIDRALYEQY
TRBJ1-1 10 TRBV27 - ASSSQYTEAF
TRBJ1-1 11 TRBV5-1 - ASLAPGDTEAF
TRBJ2-1 13 TRBV6-1 TRBD1 ASSVDRGTYNEQF
TRBJ2-2 14 TRBV5-1 TRBD2 ASSNRDYRPPGELF
TRBJ1-1 14 TRBV6-1 TRBD1 ASSELGTGERTEAF
TRBJ2-3 13 TRBV28 - ASSPPSELTDTQY
TRBJ1-1 14 TRBV18 TRBD1 ASHGQALQENTEAF
TRBJ2-7 12 TRBV20-1 - SASHSTVPYEQY
TRBJ2-7 11 TRBV9 - ASSALGREEQY
TRBJ2-7 12 TRBV27 TRBD1 ASRLDRGKDEQY
TRBJ2-7 13 TRBV5-8 TRBD2 ASRDERDLSYEQY
TRBJ2-2 9 TRBV11-2 - ASSDTGELF
TRBJ1-5 20 TRBV6-5 - ASSYRLGSVVQGRQANQPQH
TRBJ1-4 15 TRBV7-9 TRBD1 ASSLSSSGTENEKLF
TRBJ1-4 13 TRBV2 - ASSNTGPTNEKLF
TRBJ2-3 14 TRBV28 - ASSLYVGSSTDTQY
TRBJ1-2 10 TRBV2 - ARRTDNYGYT
TRBJ1-2 9 TRBV5-4 - AQGDVSGYT
TRBJ1-2 11 TRBV3-1 - ASSHPGGYGYT
TRBJ1-4 12 TRBV28 - ASRDDRWDEKLF
TRBJ1-1 14 TRBV28 - ASSSPSGGAWTEAF
TRBJ1-4 13 TRBV15 TRBD1 ATSRGQGTNEKLF